This T cell receptor (beta chain) is from a study of blood T cells in healthy people across ages. In the study overall: Per every two T cells, about one barcoded beta molecule was captured by template switching.

Through a sample-barcoded 5' primer and a J-beta primer mix, a second PCR was run for about 6 to 12 cycles. One entry per CDR3 protein, called by TCRdb with MiXCR from the 5' RACE reads. The sample consists of some 1.5 million distinct CDR3 sequences, 28% of them appearing once. Germline assignment: CDR1 SEHNR and CDR2 FQNEAQ (reference sequence). V was pared by 2 bases and J by 3 bases, with 4 bases of the junction left unmatched. The CDR3 is 15 residues long. The chain employs TRBV7-9 and TRBJ1-2; 9 bases are shared with TRBD1. What was sequenced was blood. The sequence was obtained from a woman aged 25 to 39 in good health. CDR3 bases: TGTGCCAGCAGCTTATCTACAGGGGGCGACTATGGCTACACCTTC. Translation: CASSLSTGGDYGYTF. Based on the CDR3 plus reference TRBV7-9 and TRBJ1-2, the full variable domain is DTGVSQNPRHKITKRGQNVTFRCDPISEHNRLYWYRQTLGQGPEFLTYFQNEAQLEKSRLLSDRFSAERPKGSFSTLEIQRTEQGDSAMYLCASSLSTGGDYGYTFGSGTRLTVV.